This record looks at one T cell receptor beta chain sequence and its context. Method: immunoSEQ multiplex PCR; TCRdb's copy keeps in-frame clones and lacks some. The table lists 200,000 to 300,000 clones, around 87% of them singletons. This sample was included in a study of blood T cell repertoires in COVID-19. V dropped 0 bases and J dropped 11; count of bases not matched to a gene: 7. Germline V gene sequence: CDR1 SGHTA, CDR2 FQGTGA. The CDR3 spans 16 residues. The chain carries TRBV7-3 and TRBJ2-3; 14 bases match TRBD2. Sequences were obtained from peripheral blood. The TCR comes from a woman aged 50 to 60 with acute or convalescent COVID-19. This chain's CDR3 is CASSLTLTSGRALQYF. In DNA form, the CDR3 reads TGTGCCAGCAGCTTAACGTTGACTAGCGGGAGGGCCTTGCAGTATTTT.